This TCR beta chain was sequenced during a study of T cell clones after liver transplantation. The CDR3 is 16 residues long. The germline V gene has CDR1 KGHSH and CDR2 LQKENI. V lost 5 bases and J lost 1; bases outside the gene matches: 8. Using immunoSEQ multiplex PCR, the repertoire was profiled, and TCRdb retains in-frame clones only, with some absent. Here the sample spans 20,000 to 25,000 clones, more than 65% being singletons. Thawed unstimulated PBMCs were FACS-sorted by CD3, CD4 and CD8 into two populations. The clonotype comes from a human donor who received a liver transplant. This specimen was CD4+ T cells from blood, taken before liver transplant. The chain links TRBV18 to TRBJ2-7, with 10 bases that match TRBD1. CDR3 nucleotide sequence: TGTGCCAGCTCAGAACCGGGACAGGGGCGATCCTACGAGCAGTACTTC. It translates to CASSEPGQGRSYEQYF.